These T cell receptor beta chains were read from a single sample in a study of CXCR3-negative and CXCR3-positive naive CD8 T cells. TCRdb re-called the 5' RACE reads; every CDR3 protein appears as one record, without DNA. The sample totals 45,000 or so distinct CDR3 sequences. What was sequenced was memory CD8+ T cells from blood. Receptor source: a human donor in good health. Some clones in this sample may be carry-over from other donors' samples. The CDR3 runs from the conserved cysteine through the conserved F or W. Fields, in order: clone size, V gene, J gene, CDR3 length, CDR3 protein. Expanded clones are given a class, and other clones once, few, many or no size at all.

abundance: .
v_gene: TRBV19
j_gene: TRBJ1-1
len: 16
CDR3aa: CATVETGFGRRTEAFF

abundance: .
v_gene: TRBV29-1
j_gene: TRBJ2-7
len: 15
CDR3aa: CSVEAEGQPSYEQYF

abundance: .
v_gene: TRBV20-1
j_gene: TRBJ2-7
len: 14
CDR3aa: CSATQYQGTYEQYF

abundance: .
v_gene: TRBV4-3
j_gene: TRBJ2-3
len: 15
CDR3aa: CASSQEGRGVDTQYF

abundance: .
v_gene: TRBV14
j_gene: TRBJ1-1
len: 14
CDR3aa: CASSPWVRGDEAFF

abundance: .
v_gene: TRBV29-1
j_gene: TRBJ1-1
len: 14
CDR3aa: CSVDAGQGRTEAFF

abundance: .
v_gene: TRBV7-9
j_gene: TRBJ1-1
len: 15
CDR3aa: CASIPDGTGNTEAFF

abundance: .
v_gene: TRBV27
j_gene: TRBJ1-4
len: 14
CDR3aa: CASSRGVANEKLFF

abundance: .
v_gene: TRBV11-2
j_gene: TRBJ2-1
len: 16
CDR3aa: CASSFPTSGATNEQFF

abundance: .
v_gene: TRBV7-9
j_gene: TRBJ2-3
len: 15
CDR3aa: CAGDRPQTSTDTKYF

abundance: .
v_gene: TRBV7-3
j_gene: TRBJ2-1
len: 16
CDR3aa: CASSESGTSGYREQFF

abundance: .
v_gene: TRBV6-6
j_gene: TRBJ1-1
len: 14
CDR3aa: CASTGTGGETEAFF

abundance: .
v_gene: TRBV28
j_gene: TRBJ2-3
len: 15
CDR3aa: CASSSYRGGTDTQYF

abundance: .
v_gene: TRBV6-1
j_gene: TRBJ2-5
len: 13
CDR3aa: CASSGGYQETQYF

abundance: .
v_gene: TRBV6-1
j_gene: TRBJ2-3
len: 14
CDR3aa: CASSGVAEADTQYF

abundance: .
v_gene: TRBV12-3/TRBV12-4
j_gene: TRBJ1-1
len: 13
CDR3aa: CASSLAGTAEAFF

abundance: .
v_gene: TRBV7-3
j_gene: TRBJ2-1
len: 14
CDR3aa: CASRGTGEYNEQFF

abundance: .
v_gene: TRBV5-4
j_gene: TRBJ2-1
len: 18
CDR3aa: CASSRQPSAGGSYNEQFF

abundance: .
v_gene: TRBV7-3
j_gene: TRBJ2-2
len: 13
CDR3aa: CASSYLTGGELFF

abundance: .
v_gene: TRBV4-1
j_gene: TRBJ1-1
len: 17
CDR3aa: CASSQDQSPPGGTEAFF

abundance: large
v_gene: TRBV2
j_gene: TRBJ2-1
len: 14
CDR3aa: CASTLDTLRNEQFF

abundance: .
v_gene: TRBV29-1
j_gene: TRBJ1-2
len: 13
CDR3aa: CSSLLEGGDGYTF

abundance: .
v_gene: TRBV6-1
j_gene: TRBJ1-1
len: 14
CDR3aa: CASSELGGGTEAFF

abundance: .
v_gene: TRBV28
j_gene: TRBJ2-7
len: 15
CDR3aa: CASSLLAGTIGEQYF

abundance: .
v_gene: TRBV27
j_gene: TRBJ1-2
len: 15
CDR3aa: CASKQGGEQGDGYTF

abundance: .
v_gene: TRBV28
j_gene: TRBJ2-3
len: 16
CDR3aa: CASSLGASGSTDTQYF

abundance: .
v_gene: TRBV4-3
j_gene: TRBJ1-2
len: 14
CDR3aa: CASSQGTGNYGYTF

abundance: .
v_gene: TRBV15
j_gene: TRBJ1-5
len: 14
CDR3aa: CATRTALSNQPQHF

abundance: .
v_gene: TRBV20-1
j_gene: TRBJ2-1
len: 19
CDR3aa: CSARDSELNTGGIYNEQFF

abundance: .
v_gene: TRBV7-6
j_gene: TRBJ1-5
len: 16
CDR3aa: CASSLNLGYSNQPQHF

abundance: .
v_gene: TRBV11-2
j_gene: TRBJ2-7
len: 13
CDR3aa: CASSLTGFPEQYF

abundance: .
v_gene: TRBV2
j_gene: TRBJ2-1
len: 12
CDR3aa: CAARDNYNEQFF

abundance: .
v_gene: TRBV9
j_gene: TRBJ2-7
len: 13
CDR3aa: CASSFGTRYEQYF

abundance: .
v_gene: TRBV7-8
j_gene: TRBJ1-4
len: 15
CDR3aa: CASSLNEQSNEKLFF

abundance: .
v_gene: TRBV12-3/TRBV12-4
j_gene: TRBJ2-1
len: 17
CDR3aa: CASTPGLGGSSYNEQFF

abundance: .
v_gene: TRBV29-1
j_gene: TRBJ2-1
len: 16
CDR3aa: CSVQPPTSGVGHEQFF

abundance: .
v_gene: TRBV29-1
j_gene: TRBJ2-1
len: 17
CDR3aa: CSVEAGGVFSPYNEQFF

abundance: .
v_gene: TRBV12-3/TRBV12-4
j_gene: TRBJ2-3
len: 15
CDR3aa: CASSFWGGGIDTQYF

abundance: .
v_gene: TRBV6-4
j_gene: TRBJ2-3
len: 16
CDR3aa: CASSDSTGGSTDTQYF

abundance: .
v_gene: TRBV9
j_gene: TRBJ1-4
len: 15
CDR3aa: CASSVQGTRSEKLFF

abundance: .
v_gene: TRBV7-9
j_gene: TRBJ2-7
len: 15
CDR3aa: CASSLQRSSSYEQYF

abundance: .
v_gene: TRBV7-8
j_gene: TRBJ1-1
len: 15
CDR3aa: CASSSSAGVITEAFF

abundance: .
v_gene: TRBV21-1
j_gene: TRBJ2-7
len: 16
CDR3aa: CASSKGRQGLSYEQYF

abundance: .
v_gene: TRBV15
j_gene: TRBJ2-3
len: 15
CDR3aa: CATSRDPGDPDTQYF

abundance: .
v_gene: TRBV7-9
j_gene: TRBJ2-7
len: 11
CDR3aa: CASSFDTEQYF

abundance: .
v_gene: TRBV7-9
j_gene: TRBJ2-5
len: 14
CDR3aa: CASSSPGGPETQYF

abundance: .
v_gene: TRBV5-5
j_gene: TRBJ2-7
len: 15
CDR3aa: CASSLDDSRTYEQYF

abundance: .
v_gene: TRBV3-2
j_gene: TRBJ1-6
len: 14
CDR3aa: CASSKDHYNSPLHF

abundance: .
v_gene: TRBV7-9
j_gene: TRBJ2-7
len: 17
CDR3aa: CASSLGGRGAETYEQYF

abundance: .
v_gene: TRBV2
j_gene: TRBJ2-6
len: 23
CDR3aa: CASRERQGGGPYEMISGANVLTF

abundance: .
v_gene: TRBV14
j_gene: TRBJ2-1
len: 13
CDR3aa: CASSQGRYNEQFF

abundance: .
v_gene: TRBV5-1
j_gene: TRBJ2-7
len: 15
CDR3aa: CASSLDGPWNYEQYF

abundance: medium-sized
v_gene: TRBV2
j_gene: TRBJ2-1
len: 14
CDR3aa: CASHRDSSYNEQFF

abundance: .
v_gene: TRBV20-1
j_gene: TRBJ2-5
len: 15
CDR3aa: CSARSRGGGQETQYF

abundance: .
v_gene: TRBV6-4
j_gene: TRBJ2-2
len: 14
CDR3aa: CASSDSSALGELFF

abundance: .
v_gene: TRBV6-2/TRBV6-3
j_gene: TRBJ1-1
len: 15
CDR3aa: CASSYSPEGSTEAFF

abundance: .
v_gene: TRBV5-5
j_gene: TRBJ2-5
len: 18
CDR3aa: CASSLAGWAGLPQETQYF

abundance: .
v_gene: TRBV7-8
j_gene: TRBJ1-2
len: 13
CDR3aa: CASSPRRSHGYTF